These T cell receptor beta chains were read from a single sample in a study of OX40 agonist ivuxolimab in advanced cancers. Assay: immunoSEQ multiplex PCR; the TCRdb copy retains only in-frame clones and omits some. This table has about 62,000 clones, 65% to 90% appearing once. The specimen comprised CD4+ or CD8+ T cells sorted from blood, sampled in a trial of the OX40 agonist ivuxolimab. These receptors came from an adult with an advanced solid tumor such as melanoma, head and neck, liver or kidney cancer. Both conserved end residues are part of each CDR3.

cdr3_aa: CASSPRGGWGETQYF
j_call: TRBJ2-5
v_call: TRBV5-4

cdr3_aa: CASSRTSGGTTDTQYF
j_call: TRBJ2-3
v_call: TRBV5-4

cdr3_aa: CASSFAGAGNEKLFF
j_call: TRBJ1-4
v_call: TRBV7-8

cdr3_aa: CASNPARGDQPQHF
j_call: TRBJ1-5
v_call: TRBV6-5

cdr3_aa: CASRESGVWQPQHF
j_call: TRBJ1-5
v_call: TRBV6-1

cdr3_aa: CATSKSGTGELFF
j_call: TRBJ2-2
v_call: TRBV15

cdr3_aa: CASRAGTVNNEQFF
j_call: TRBJ2-1
v_call: TRBV2

cdr3_aa: CASSTEGGWDQPQHF
j_call: TRBJ1-5
v_call: TRBV19

cdr3_aa: CASSLGRAGEATIYNEQFF
j_call: TRBJ2-1
v_call: TRBV7-8

cdr3_aa: CSVGGRVTEAFF
j_call: TRBJ1-1
v_call: TRBV29-1

cdr3_aa: CASSGGTGNNQPQHF
j_call: TRBJ1-5
v_call: TRBV9

cdr3_aa: CASFPVGGQIANEQFF
j_call: TRBJ2-1
v_call: TRBV18

cdr3_aa: CASSEVGRGNTEAFF
j_call: TRBJ1-1
v_call: TRBV6-1

cdr3_aa: CASSLEPGGPYEQYF
j_call: TRBJ2-7
v_call: TRBV7-2

cdr3_aa: CASSTPQGNYGYTF
j_call: TRBJ1-2
v_call: TRBV6-5

cdr3_aa: CASSAGTGDQPQHF
j_call: TRBJ1-5
v_call: TRBV7-9

cdr3_aa: CASSRGDNEQFF
j_call: TRBJ2-1
v_call: TRBV6-6

cdr3_aa: CASSLDPQGNTEAFF
j_call: TRBJ1-1
v_call: TRBV5-6

cdr3_aa: CASSYRGGTNEKLFF
j_call: TRBJ1-4
v_call: TRBV6-1

cdr3_aa: CASSLSGRGGGYTF
j_call: TRBJ1-2
v_call: TRBV27

cdr3_aa: CASSLVGAGNTIYF
j_call: TRBJ1-3
v_call: TRBV7-9

cdr3_aa: CASSLQSSGNTDTQYF
j_call: TRBJ2-3
v_call: TRBV5-4

cdr3_aa: CASSFGGAVEETQYF
j_call: TRBJ2-5
v_call: TRBV7-3

cdr3_aa: CASSLAQPYGYTF
j_call: TRBJ1-2
v_call: TRBV7-8

cdr3_aa: CSAQQETQYF
j_call: TRBJ2-5
v_call: TRBV20-1

cdr3_aa: CASSSLESSWGYTF
j_call: TRBJ1-2
v_call: TRBV5-6

cdr3_aa: CAISGPGQPNSPLHF
j_call: TRBJ1-6
v_call: TRBV10-3

cdr3_aa: CASSPLGDKGLYEQFF
j_call: TRBJ2-1
v_call: TRBV19

cdr3_aa: CASSPTGVFGELFF
j_call: TRBJ2-2
v_call: TRBV5-5

cdr3_aa: CASSHRGNTEAFF
j_call: TRBJ1-1
v_call: TRBV6-6

cdr3_aa: CASSQGGGNNNEQFF
j_call: TRBJ2-1
v_call: TRBV4-2

cdr3_aa: CASKRATMGTGELFF
j_call: TRBJ2-2
v_call: TRBV19

cdr3_aa: CASSTAQGIRYEQYF
j_call: TRBJ2-7
v_call: TRBV28

cdr3_aa: CAISDPERAAGNTGELFF
j_call: TRBJ2-2
v_call: TRBV10-3

cdr3_aa: CASSSRDRKRDGYTF
j_call: TRBJ1-2
v_call: TRBV9

cdr3_aa: CASRLAVSNQPQHF
j_call: TRBJ1-5
v_call: TRBV28

cdr3_aa: CASSPSRSNQPQHF
j_call: TRBJ1-5
v_call: TRBV6-5

cdr3_aa: CASSPIGETQYF
j_call: TRBJ2-5
v_call: TRBV18